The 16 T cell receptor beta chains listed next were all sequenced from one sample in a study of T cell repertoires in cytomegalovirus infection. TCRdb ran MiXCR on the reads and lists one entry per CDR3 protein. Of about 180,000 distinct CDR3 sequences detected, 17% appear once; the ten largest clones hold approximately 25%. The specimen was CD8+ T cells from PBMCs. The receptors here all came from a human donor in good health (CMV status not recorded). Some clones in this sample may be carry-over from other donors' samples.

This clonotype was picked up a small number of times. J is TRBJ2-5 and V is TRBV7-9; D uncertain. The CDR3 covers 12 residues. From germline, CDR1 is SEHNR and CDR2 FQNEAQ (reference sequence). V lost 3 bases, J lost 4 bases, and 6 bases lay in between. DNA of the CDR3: TGTGCCAGCAGCTTGAGTACAGAGACCCAGTACTTC. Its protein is CASSLSTETQYF.

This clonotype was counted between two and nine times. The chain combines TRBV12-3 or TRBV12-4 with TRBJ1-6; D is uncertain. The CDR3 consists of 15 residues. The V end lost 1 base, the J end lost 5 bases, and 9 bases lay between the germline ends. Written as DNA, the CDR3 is TGTGCCAGCAGTTTAGGCCGTTTTCATAATTCACCCCTCCACTTT. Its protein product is CASSLGRFHNSPLHF.

The CDR3 protein is CASSPRGSPNEKLFF. CDR3 nucleotides: TGCGCCAGCAGCCCCAGGGGCTCACCTAATGAAAAACTGTTTTTT. The chain uses TRBV4-1 and TRBJ1-4; TRBD1 might be the D (6 bases). Germline V gene sequence: CDR1 MGHRA, CDR2 YSYEKL. This CDR3 comprises 15 residues. Deletions cut 4 bases from V and 3 bases from J, with 12 bases between.

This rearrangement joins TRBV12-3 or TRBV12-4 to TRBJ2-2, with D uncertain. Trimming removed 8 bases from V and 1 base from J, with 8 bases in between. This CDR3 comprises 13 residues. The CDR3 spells CASWLGNTGELFF. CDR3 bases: TGTGCCAGCTGGCTTGGGAACACCGGGGAGCTGTTTTTT.

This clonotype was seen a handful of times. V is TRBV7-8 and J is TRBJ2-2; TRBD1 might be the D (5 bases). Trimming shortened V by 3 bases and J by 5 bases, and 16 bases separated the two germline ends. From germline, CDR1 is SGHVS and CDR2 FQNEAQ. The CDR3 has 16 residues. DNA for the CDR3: TGTGCCAGCAGCTTTCGGGTCAGGGAAATGACCGGGGAGCTGTTTTTT. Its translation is CASSFRVREMTGELFF.

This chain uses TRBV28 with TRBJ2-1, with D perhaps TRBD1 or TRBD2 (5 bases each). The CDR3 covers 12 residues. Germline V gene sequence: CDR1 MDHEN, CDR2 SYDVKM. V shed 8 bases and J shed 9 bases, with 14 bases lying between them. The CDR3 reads CASCPPGTEQFF. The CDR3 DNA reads TGTGCCAGCTGCCCACCCGGGACTGAGCAGTTCTTC.

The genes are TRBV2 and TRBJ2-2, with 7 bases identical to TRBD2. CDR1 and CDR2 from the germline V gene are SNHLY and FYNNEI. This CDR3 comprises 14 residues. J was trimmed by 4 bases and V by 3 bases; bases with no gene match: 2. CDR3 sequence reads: CASSDGEGTGELFF. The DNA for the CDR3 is TGTGCCAGCAGTGACGGGGAGGGCACCGGGGAGCTGTTTTTT.

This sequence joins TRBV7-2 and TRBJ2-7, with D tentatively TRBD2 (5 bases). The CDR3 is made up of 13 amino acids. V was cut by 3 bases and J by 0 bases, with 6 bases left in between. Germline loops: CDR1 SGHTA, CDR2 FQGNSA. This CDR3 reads CASSFGDSYEQYF. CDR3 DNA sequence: TGTGCCAGCAGCTTCGGGGACTCCTACGAGCAGTACTTC. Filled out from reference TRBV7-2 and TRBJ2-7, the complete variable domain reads GAGVSQSPSNKVTEKGKDVELRCDPISGHTALYWYRQSLGQGLEFLIYFQGNSAPDKSGLPSDRFSAERTGGSVSTLTIQRTQQEDSAVYLCASSFGDSYEQYFGPGTRLTVT.

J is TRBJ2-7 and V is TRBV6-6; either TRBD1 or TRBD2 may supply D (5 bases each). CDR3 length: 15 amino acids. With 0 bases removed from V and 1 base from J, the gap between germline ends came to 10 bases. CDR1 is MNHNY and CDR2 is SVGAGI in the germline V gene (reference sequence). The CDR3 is CASSYSRGTSYEQYF. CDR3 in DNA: TGTGCCAGCAGTTACTCGAGAGGGACGTCCTACGAGCAGTACTTC.

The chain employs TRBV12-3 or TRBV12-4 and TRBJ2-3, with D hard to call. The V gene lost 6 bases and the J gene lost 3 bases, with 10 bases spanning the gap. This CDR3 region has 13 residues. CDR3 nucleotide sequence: TGTGCCAGCAGGTATCAAGTAACAGATACGCAGTATTTT. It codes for CASRYQVTDTQYF.

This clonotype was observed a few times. CDR3 in amino acids: CASSSLASGGPYNEQFF. As DNA, the CDR3 is TGTGCCAGCAGTTCCCTTGCCAGCGGGGGGCCGTACAATGAGCAGTTCTTC. The rearrangement uses TRBV27 and TRBJ2-1; 9 bases agree with TRBD2. Trimming at V came to 4 bases and at J to 4 bases, leaving 11 bases not matched to a gene. The CDR3 spans 17 residues. Germline values: CDR1 MNHEY, CDR2 SMNVEV (reference sequence).

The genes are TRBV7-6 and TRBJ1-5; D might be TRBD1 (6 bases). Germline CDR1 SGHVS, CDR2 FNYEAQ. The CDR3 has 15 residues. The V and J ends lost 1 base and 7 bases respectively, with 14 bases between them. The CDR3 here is CASSLGGGMGQPQHF. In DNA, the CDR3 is TGTGCCAGCAGCTTAGGAGGGGGGATGGGGCAGCCCCAGCATTTT.

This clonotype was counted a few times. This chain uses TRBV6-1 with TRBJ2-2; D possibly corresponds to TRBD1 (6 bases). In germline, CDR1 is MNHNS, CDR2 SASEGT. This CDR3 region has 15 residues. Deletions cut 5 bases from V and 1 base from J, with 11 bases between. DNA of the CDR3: TGTGCCAGCAGTCACAGGGATCGGAACACCGGGGAGCTGTTTTTT. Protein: CASSHRDRNTGELFF.

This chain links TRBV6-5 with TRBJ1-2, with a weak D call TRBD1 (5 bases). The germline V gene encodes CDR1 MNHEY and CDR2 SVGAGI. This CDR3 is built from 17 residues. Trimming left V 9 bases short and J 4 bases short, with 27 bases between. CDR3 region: CASSKTPGPLEAYGYTF. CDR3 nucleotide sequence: TGTGCCAGTAGTAAGACCCCGGGACCTCTGGAAGCCTATGGCTACACCTTC.

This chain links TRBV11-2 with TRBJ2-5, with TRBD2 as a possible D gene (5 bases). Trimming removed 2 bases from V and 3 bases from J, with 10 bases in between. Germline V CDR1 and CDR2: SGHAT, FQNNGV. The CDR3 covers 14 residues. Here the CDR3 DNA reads TGTGCCAGCAGCTTACATACACTAGAAGAGACCCAGTACTTC. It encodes CASSLHTLEETQYF.

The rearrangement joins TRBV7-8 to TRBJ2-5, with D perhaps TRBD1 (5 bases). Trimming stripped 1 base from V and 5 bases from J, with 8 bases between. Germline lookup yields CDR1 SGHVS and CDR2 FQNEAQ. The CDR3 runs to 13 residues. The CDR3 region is CASSLERGETQYF. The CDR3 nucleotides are TGTGCCAGCAGCTTAGAAAGGGGTGAGACCCAGTACTTC.